This T cell receptor beta chain came from a study of T cells in Graves' hyperthyroidism and ophthalmopathy. This clonotype has ten or more counts. With 0 bases removed from V and 7 bases from J, the gap between germline ends came to 10 bases. The CDR3 sequence is 14 residues long. Germline-derived CDR1 and CDR2 are DFQATT and SNEGSKA (reference sequence). The PBMCs studied were ones that came from roughly 11 ml fresh peripheral blood. RNA transcripts served as the template for amplifying TCR beta CDR3 regions. TCR CDR3 regions were first amplified by RT-PCR with HTBI primers. One entry per CDR3 protein, called by TCRdb with MiXCR from the multiplex PCR reads. The repertoire has about 720,000 distinct CDR3 sequences, 18% of them found once; the top ten carry around 17%.

This chain connects TRBV20-1 to TRBJ1-6, with D uncertain. The sequence was obtained from a woman aged 45-60 years with Graves' hyperthyroidism that later progressed to Graves' ophthalmopathy. The sequenced sample consisted of blood. The CDR3 region is CSAREGAINSPLHF. The CDR3 DNA reads TGCAGTGCTAGAGAAGGAGCCATAAATTCACCCCTCCACTTT.